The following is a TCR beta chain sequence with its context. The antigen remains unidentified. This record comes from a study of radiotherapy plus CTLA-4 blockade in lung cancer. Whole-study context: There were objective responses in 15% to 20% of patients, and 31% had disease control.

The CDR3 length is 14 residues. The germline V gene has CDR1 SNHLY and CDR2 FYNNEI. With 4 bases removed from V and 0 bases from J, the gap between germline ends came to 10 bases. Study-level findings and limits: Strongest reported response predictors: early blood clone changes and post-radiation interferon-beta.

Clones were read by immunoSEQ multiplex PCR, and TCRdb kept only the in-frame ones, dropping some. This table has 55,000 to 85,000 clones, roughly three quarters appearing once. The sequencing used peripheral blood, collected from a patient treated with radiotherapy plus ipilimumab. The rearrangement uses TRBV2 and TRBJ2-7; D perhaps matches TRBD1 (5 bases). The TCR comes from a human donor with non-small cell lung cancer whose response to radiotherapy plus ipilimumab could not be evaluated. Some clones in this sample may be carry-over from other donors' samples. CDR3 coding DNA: TGTGCCAGCAGTGTCAGGGTCAACTCCTACGAGCAGTACTTC. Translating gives CASSVRVNSYEQYF.